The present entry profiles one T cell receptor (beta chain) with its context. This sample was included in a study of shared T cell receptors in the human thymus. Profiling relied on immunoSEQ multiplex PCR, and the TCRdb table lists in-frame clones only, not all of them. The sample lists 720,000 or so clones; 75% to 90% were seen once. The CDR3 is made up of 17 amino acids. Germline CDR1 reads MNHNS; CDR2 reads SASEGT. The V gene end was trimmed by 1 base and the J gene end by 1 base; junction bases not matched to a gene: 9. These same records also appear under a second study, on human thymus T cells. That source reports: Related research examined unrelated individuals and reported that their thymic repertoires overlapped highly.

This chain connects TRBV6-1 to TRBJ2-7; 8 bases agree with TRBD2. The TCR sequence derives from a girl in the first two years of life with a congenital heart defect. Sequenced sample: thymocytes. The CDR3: CASSEVMRGASSYEQYF. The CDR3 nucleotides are TGTGCCAGCAGTGAAGTGATGCGGGGGGCCAGTTCCTACGAGCAGTACTTC.